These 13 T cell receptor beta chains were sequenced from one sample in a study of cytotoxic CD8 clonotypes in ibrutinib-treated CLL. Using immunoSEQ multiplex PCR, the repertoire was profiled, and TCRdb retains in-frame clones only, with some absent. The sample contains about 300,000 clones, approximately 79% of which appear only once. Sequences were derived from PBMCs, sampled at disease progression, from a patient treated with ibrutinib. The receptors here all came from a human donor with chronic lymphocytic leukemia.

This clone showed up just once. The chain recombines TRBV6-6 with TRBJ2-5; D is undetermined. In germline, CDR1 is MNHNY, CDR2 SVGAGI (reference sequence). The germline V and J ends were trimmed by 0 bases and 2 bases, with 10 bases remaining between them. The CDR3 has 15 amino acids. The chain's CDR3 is CASSYSGETQETQYF. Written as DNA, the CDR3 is TGTGCCAGCAGTTACTCTGGTGAGACTCAAGAGACCCAGTACTTC.

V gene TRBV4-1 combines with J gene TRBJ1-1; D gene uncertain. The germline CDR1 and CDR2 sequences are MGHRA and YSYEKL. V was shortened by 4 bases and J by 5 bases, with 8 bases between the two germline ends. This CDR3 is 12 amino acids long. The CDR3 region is CASSPDLTEAFF. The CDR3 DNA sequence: TGCGCCAGCAGCCCGGACTTAACTGAAGCTTTCTTT.

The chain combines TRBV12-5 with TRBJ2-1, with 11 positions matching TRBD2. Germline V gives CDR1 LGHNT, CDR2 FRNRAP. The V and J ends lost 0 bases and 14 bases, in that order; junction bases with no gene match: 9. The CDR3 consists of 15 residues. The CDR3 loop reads CASGLVGATLAGEFF. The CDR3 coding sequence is TGTGCTAGTGGTTTGGTTGGCGCTACACTAGCGGGGGAGTTCTTC.

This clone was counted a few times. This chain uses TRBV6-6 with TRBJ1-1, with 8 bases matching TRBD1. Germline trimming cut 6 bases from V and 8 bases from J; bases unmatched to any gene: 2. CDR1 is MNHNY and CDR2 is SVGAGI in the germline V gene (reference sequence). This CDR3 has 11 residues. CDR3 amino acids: CASRRDREAFF. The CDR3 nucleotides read TGTGCCAGCAGAAGGGACAGGGAAGCTTTCTTT.

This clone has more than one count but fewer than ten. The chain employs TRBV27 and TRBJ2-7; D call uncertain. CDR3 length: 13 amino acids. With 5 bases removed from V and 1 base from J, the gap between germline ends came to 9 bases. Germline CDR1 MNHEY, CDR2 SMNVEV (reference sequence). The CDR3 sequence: CASSPVVSYEQYF. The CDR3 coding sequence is TGTGCCAGCAGTCCCGTTGTTTCCTACGAGCAGTACTTC.

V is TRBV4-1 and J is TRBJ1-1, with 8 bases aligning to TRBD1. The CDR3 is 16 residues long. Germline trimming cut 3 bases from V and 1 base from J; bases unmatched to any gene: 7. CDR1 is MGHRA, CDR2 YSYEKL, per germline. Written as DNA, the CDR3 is TGCGCCAGCAGCCATCCTAAAGGACAGGGGAACACTGAAGCTTTCTTT. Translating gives CASSHPKGQGNTEAFF.

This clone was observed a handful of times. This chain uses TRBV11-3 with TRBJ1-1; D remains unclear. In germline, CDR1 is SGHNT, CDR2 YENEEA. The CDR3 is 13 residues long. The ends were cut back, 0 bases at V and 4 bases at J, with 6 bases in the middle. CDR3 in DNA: TGTGCCAGCAGCTTAGATCCTGGCACTGAAGCTTTCTTT. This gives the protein CASSLDPGTEAFF.

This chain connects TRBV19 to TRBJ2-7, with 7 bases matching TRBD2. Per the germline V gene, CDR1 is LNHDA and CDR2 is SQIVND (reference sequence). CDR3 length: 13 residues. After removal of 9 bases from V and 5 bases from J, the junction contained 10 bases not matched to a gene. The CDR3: CARPGRETNEQYF. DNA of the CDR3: TGTGCCAGACCGGGGCGGGAGACCAACGAGCAGTACTTC.

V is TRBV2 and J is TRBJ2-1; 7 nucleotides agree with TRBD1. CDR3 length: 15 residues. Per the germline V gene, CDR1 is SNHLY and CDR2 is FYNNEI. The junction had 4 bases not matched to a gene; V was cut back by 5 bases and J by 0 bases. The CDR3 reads CASSSGTASYNEQFF. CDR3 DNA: TGTGCCAGCAGTTCCGGGACAGCCTCCTACAATGAGCAGTTCTTC. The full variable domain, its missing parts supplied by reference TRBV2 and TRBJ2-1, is EPEVTQTPSHQVTQMGQEVILRCVPISNHLYFYWYRQILGQKVEFLVSFYNNEISEKSEIFDDQFSVERPDGSNFTLKIRSTKLEDSAMYFCASSSGTASYNEQFFGPGTRLTVL.

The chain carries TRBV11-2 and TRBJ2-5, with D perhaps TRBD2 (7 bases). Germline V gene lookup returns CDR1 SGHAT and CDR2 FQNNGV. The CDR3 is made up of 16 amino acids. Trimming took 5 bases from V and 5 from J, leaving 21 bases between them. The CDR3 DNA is TGTGCCAGCAGCACCCTAGGGGGGGGCAGGGGTGAGACCCAGTACTTC. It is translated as CASSTLGGGRGETQYF.

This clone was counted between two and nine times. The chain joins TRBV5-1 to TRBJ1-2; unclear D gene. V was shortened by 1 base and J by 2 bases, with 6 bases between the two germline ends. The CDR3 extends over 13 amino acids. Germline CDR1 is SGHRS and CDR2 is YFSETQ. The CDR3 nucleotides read TGCGCCAGCAGCTTGACAGTAAACTATGGCTACACCTTC. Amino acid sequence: CASSLTVNYGYTF.

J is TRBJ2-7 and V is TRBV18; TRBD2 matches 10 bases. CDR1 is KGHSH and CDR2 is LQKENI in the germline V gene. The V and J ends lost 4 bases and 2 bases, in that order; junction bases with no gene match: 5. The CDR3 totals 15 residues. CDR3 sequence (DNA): TGTGCCAGCTCACTCAGACTAGCGGGTGCCTACGAGCAGTACTTC. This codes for CASSLRLAGAYEQYF.

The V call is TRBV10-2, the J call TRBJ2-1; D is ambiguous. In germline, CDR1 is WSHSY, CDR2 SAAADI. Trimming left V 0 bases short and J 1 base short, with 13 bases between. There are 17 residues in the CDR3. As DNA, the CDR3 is TGCGCCAGCAGTGAGTCTTTTTGGGCTAGTTCCTACAATGAGCAGTTCTTC. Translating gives CASSESFWASSYNEQFF.